The source of this T cell receptor beta chain is a study of CD8+ T cells in alopecia areata. Study summary: Scoring treated patients' severity relied on the percentage of scalp area affected.

General study results and limits: Scalp sample data also include resident alphabeta T cells from normal skin.

The treatment denotes: oral pan-JAK inhibitor, 5-10 mg twice daily. PBMCs, the starting material, were the source of sorted CD4+ and CD8+ T cells. As regards this clone: Its target is unknown.

Trimming stripped 4 bases from V and 1 base from J, with 10 bases between. The germline V gene encodes CDR1 LGHNA and CDR2 YNFKEQ. The CDR3 consists of 14 residues. Sequencing used cDNA as its template, made by extracting RNA and reverse transcribing it. Sequenced by immunoSEQ multiplex PCR; TCRdb stores in-frame clones only, minus some. The sample includes some 160,000 clones, around three fifths of them seen just once. The chain uses TRBV4-2 and TRBJ1-1; possibly TRBD1 for D (6 bases). Here the sequenced sample was CD4+ T cells sorted from blood, taken at week 4, from a patient treated with tofacitinib. This sequence originates from a human donor with alopecia areata. The chain's CDR3 is CASSRGQSNTEAFF. The CDR3 region has the DNA TGTGCCAGCAGCCGCGGACAGTCGAACACTGAAGCTTTCTTT.